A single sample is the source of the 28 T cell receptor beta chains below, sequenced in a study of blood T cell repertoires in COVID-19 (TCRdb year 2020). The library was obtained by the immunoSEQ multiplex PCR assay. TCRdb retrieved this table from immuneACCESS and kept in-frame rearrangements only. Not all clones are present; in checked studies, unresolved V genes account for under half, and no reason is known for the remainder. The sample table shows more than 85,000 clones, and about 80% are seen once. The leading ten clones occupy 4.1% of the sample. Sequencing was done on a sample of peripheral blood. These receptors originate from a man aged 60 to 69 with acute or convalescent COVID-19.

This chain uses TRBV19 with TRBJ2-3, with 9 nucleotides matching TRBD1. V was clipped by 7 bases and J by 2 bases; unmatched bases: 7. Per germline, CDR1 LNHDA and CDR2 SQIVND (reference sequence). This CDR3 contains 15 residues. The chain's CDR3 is CASKGTGIVTDTQYF. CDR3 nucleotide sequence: TGTGCCAGTAAGGGGACAGGGATAGTCACAGATACGCAGTATTTT.

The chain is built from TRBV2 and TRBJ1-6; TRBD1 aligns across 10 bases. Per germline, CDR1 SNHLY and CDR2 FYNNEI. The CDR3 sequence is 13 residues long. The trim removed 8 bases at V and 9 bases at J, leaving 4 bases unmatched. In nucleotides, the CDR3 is TGTGCCAGCGGGACAGGGGAGGGTTCACCCCTCCACTTT. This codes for CASGTGEGSPLHF.

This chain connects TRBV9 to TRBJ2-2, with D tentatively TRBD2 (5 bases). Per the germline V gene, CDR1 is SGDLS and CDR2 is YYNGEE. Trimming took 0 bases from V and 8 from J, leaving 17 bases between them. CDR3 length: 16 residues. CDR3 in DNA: TGTGCCAGCAGCGTAGCCCCGGTGGGATCGGGGGGGGAGCTGTTTTTT. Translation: CASSVAPVGSGGELFF.

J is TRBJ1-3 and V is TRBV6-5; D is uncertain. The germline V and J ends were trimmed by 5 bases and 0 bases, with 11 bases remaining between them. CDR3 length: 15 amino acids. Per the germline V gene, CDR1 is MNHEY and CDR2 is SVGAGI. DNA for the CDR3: TGTGCCAGCAGTACCGGGAGAAACTCTGGAAACACCATATATTTT. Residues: CASSTGRNSGNTIYF.

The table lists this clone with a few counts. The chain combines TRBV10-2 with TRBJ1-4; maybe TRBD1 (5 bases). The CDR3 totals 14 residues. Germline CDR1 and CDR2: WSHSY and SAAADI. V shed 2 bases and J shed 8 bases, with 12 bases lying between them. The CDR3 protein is CASSEDSRIEKLFF. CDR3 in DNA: TGCGCCAGCAGTGAGGACAGTCGAATCGAAAAACTGTTTTTT.

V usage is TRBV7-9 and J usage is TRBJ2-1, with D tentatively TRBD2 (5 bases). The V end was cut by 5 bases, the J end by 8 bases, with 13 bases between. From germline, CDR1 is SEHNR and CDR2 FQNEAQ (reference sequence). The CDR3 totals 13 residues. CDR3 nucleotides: TGTGCCAGCAGCCCGCGGTCCGGGGATGAGCAGTTCTTC. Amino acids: CASSPRSGDEQFF. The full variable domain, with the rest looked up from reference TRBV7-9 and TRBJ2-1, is DTGVSQNPRHKITKRGQNVTFRCDPISEHNRLYWYRQTLGQGPEFLTYFQNEAQLEKSRLLSDRFSAERPKGSFSTLEIQRTEQGDSAMYLCASSPRSGDEQFFGPGTRLTVL.

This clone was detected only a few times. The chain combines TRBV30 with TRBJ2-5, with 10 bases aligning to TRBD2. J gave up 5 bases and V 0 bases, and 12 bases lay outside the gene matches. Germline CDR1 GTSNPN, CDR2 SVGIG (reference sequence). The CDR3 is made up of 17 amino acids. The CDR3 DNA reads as TGTGCCTGGAGTGTACCTTACAGCGGGAGGGCCCGGGAGACCCAGTACTTC. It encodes CAWSVPYSGRARETQYF.

The CDR3 sequence is CASSRGQGAEGYTF. CDR3 coding DNA: TGCGCCAGCAGCCGTGGACAGGGGGCAGAGGGCTACACCTTC. The chain joins TRBV4-1 to TRBJ1-2; 11 bases fit TRBD1. This CDR3 has 14 amino acids. The V and J ends lost 4 bases and 8 bases, in that order; junction bases with no gene match: 6. Germline V lookup: CDR1 MGHRA, CDR2 YSYEKL.

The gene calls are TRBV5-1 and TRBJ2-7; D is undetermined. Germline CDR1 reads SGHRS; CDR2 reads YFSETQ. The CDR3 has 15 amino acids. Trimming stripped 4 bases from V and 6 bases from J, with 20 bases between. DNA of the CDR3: TGCGCCAGCAGCCTCGAGCGAGGAGTAACGGCCGAGCAGTACTTC. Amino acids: CASSLERGVTAEQYF.

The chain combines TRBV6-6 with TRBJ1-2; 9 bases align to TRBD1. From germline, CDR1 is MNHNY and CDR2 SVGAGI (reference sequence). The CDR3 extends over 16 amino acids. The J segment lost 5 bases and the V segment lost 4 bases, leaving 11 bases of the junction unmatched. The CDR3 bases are TGTGCCAGCAGTTCCCAAGGGGGACAGGGTCGTTATGGCTACACCTTC. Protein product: CASSSQGGQGRYGYTF.

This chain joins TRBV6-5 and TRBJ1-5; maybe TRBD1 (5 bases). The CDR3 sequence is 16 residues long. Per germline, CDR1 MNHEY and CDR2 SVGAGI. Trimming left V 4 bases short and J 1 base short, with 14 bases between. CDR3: CASSSLTRGSNQPQHF. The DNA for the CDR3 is TGTGCCAGCAGTTCATTAACTCGGGGGAGCAATCAGCCCCAGCATTTT.

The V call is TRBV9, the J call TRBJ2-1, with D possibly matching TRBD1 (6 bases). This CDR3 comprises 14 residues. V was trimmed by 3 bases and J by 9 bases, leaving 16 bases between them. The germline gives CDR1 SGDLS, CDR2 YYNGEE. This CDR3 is CASSANQGSTEQFF. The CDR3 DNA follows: TGTGCCAGCAGCGCAAACCAGGGGTCCACTGAGCAGTTCTTC.

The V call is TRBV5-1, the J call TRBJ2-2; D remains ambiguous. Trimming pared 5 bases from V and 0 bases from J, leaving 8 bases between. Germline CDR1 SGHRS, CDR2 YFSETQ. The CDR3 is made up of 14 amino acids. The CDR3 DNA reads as TGCGCCAGCAGTTTAAATACGAACACCGGGGAGCTGTTTTTT. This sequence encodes CASSLNTNTGELFF.

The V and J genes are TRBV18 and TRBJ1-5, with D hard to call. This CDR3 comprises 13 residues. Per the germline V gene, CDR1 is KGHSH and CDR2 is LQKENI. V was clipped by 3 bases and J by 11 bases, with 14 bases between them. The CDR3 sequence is CASSPGLGLAQHF. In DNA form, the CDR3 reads TGTGCCAGCTCACCGGGTCTAGGCCTGGCCCAGCATTTT. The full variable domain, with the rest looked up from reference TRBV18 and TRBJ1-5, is NAGVMQNPRHLVRRRGQEARLRCSPMKGHSHVYWYRQLPEEGLKFMVYLQKENIIDESGMPKERFSAEFPKEGPSILRIQQVVRGDSAAYFCASSPGLGLAQHFGDGTRLSIL.

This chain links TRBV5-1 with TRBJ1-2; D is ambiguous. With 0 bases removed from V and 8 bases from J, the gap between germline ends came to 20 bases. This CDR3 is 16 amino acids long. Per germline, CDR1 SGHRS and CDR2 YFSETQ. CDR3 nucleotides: TGCGCCAGCAGCTTGGTGGTTACCGGGAAAGCGATGGGCTACACCTTC. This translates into CASSLVVTGKAMGYTF.

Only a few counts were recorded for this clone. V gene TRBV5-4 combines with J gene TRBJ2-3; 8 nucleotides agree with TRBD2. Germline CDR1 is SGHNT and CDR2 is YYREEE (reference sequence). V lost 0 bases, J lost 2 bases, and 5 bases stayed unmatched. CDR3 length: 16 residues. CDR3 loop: CASSLDTSGLTDTQYF. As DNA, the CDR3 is TGTGCCAGCAGCTTGGATACTAGCGGCCTCACAGATACGCAGTATTTT.

CDR3 region: CASSQAAGSNSPLHF. The DNA for the CDR3 is TGCGCCAGCAGCCAAGCGGCAGGCTCTAATTCACCCCTCCACTTT. This chain connects TRBV4-1 to TRBJ1-6; D unclear. The germline V and J ends were trimmed by 1 base and 6 bases, with 10 bases remaining between them. Germline CDR1 reads MGHRA; CDR2 reads YSYEKL. The CDR3 length is 15 residues.

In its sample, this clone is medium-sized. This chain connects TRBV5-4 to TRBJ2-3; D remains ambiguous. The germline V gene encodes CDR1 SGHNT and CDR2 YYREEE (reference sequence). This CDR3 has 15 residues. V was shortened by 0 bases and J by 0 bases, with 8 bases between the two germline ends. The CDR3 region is CASSLVAASTDTQYF. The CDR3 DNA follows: TGTGCCAGCAGCTTGGTGGCGGCTAGCACAGATACGCAGTATTTT.

The CDR3 DNA reads as TGCGCCAGCAGCTTGGAGAGTTTAAAAAGCACAGATACGCAGTATTTT. Its protein is CASSLESLKSTDTQYF. This chain uses TRBV5-1 with TRBJ2-3; the D is unclear. The CDR3 covers 16 residues. In germline, CDR1 is SGHRS, CDR2 YFSETQ. V gave up 0 bases and J gave up 0 bases, with 11 bases separating them. Based on the CDR3 plus reference TRBV5-1 and TRBJ2-3, the full variable domain is KAGVTQTPRYLIKTRGQQVTLSCSPISGHRSVSWYQQTPGQGLQFLFEYFSETQRNKGNFPGRFSGRQFSNSRSEMNVSTLELGDSALYLCASSLESLKSTDTQYFGPGTRLTVL.

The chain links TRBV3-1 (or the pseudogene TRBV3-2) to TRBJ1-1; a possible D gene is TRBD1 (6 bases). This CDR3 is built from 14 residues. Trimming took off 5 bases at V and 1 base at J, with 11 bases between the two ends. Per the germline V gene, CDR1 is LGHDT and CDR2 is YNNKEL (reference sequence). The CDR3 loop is CASSSLTGNTEAFF. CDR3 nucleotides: TGTGCCAGCAGCTCATTGACAGGGAACACTGAAGCTTTCTTT.

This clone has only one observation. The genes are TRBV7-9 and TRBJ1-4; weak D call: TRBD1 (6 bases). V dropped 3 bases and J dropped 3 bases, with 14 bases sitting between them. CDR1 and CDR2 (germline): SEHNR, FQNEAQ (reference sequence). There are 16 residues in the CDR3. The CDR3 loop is CASSFGRGAANEKLFF. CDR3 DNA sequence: TGTGCCAGCAGCTTCGGCAGGGGAGCAGCTAATGAAAAACTGTTTTTT.

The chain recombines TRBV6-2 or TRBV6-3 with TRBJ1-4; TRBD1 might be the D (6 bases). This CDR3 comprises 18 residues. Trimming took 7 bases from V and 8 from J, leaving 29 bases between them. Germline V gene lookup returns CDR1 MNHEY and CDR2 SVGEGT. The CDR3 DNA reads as TGTGCCAGCACCCCCAGGCCAGGGGCCGGACTTACGAGGGAAAAACTGTTTTTT. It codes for CASTPRPGAGLTREKLFF.

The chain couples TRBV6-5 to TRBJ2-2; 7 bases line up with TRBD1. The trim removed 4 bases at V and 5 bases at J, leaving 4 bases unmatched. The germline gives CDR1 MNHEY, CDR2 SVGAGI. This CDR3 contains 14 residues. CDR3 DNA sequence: TGTGCCAGCAGTTTCAGGGGGTTGACCGGGGAGCTGTTTTTT. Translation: CASSFRGLTGELFF.

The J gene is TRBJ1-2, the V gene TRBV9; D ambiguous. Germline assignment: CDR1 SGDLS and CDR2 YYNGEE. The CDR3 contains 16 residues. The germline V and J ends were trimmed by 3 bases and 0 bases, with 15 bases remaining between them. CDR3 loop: CASSAQASPSNYGYTF. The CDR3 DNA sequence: TGTGCCAGCAGCGCCCAGGCGTCCCCTTCTAACTATGGCTACACCTTC.

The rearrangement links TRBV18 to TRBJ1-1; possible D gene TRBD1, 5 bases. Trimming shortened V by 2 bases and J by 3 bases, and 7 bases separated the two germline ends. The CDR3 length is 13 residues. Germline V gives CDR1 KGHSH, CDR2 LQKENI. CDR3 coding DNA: TGTGCCAGCTCACCAGCCAGGGACACTGAAGCTTTCTTT. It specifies CASSPARDTEAFF.

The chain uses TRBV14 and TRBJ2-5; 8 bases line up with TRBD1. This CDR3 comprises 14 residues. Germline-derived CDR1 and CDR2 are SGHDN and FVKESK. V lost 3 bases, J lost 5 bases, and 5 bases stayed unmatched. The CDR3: CASSQGWTGETQYF. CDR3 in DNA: TGTGCCAGCAGCCAGGGGTGGACAGGGGAGACCCAGTACTTC.

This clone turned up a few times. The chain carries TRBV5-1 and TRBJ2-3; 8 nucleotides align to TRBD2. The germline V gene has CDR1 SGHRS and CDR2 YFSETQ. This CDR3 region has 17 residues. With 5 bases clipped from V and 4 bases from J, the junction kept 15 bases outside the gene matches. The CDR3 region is CASRNTLAVSFADTQYF. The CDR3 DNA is TGCGCCAGCAGGAATACACTAGCGGTAAGCTTCGCAGATACGCAGTATTTT.

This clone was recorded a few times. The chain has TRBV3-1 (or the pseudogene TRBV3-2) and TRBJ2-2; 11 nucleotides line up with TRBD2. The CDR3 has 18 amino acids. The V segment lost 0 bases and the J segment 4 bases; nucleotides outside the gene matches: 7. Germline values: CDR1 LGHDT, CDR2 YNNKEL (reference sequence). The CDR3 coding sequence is TGTGCCAGCAGCCAAGATACTCGACTAGCGGGAAGCACCGGGGAGCTGTTTTTT. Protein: CASSQDTRLAGSTGELFF.